The rows below give T cell receptor beta chains drawn from one sample of a study of blood T cell repertoires in COVID-19. The table came from immunoSEQ multiplex PCR; TCRdb's copy has only in-frame clones and leaves some out. The sample lists approximately 330,000 clones; around 90% were seen once. Sequenced sample: peripheral blood. The receptor source for this set is a woman between 35 and 50 years old with COVID-19, enrolled during active disease. Each CDR3 is given with its conserved first and last residue. Each record gives: clone size, D gene, V gene, J gene, CDR3 protein, CDR3 DNA. A D gene is named only where the DNA matches it firmly. Clone size, where shown, is once, few, many, or a class for clones that have expanded.

NA	TRBD1	TRBV7-9	TRBJ1-4	CASSLGQGGEKLFF	TGTGCCAGCAGCTTAGGACAGGGGGGTGAAAAACTGTTTTTT
NA	NA	TRBV6-2/TRBV6-3	TRBJ1-5	CASSYGTGSQPQHF	TGTGCCAGCAGTTACGGAACAGGGTCTCAGCCCCAGCATTTT
NA	NA	TRBV28	TRBJ1-5	CASKPQGLNQPQHF	TGTGCCAGCAAGCCCCAGGGACTTAATCAGCCCCAGCATTTT
NA	NA	TRBV6-5	TRBJ1-2	CASRYTGPGDGYTF	TGTGCCAGCAGGTATACAGGGCCCGGAGATGGCTACACCTTC
NA	TRBD1	TRBV20-1	TRBJ1-2	CSASPPTGFKGYGYTF	TGCAGTGCTAGTCCCCCGACAGGGTTTAAGGGCTATGGCTACACCTTC
NA	NA	TRBV7-8	TRBJ1-2	CASSSQGQIYGYTF	TGTGCCAGCAGCTCCCAGGGGCAGATCTATGGCTACACCTTC
NA	NA	TRBV7-2	TRBJ2-7	CASSSPSSYEQYF	TGTGCCAGCAGCTCTCCTTCTAGCTACGAGCAGTACTTC
NA	TRBD1	TRBV15	TRBJ1-5	CATSRWQGVEPQHF	TGTGCCACCAGCAGGTGGCAGGGGGTTGAGCCCCAGCATTTT
NA	NA	TRBV7-9	TRBJ1-5	CASSSERPTPQHF	TGTGCCAGCAGCTCCGAACGCCCTACGCCCCAGCATTTT
NA	TRBD2	TRBV28	TRBJ2-3	CASSSLAGVGDTQYF	TGTGCCAGCAGTAGCCTAGCGGGAGTAGGAGATACGCAGTATTTT
NA	TRBD2	TRBV7-3	TRBJ2-3	CASSPGLADTQYF	TGTGCCAGCAGCCCAGGACTAGCGGATACGCAGTATTTT
NA	NA	TRBV6-5	TRBJ1-1	CASTLHWGDTEAFF	TGTGCCAGCACCCTTCACTGGGGGGACACTGAAGCTTTCTTT
NA	TRBD1	TRBV9	TRBJ1-2	CASSPGTGGYTF	TGTGCCAGCAGCCCGGGGACAGGAGGCTACACCTTC
NA	TRBD1	TRBV27	TRBJ1-2	CASSSPDRANYGYTF	TGTGCCAGCAGTTCTCCGGACAGGGCGAACTATGGCTACACCTTC
NA	NA	TRBV28	TRBJ2-7	CASSFSPNEQYF	TGTGCCAGCAGTTTTAGTCCCAACGAGCAGTACTTC
NA	TRBD1	TRBV27	TRBJ1-1	CASRQDLQGDTEAFF	TGTGCCAGCAGACAAGACCTCCAGGGGGATACTGAAGCTTTCTTT
NA	TRBD2	TRBV9	TRBJ2-7	CASSVGGTSSYEQYF	TGTGCCAGCAGCGTAGGAGGGACTAGCTCCTACGAGCAGTACTTC
NA	TRBD1	TRBV5-1	TRBJ2-7	CASSLAPGTAYEQYF	TGCGCCAGCAGCTTGGCCCCCGGGACAGCCTACGAGCAGTACTTC
NA	NA	TRBV19	TRBJ1-6	CASSIRHSSQTLHF	TGTGCCAGTAGTATAAGGCACAGCTCCCAAACCCTCCACTTT
NA	NA	TRBV7-2	TRBJ2-2	CASSPQNRVRRSGELFF	TGTGCCAGCAGCCCTCAGAACAGGGTACGTCGCTCCGGGGAGCTGTTTTTT
NA	NA	TRBV19	TRBJ2-1	CASSRVLSSYNEQFF	TGTGCCAGTAGTCGGGTCCTGAGCTCCTACAATGAGCAGTTCTTC
few	NA	TRBV7-2	TRBJ2-2	CASSLSSGLGELFF	TGTGCCAGCAGCTTAAGTTCAGGGCTAGGGGAGCTGTTTTTT
NA	TRBD1	TRBV6-5	TRBJ1-3	CASTYWTGGRNTIYF	TGTGCCAGCACCTATTGGACAGGGGGCAGAAACACCATATATTTT
NA	NA	TRBV7-2	TRBJ1-5	CASSSRGNQPQHF	TGTGCCAGCAGTTCCAGGGGTAATCAGCCCCAGCATTTT
NA	TRBD1	TRBV7-2	TRBJ1-5	CASSFSGTGSGQPQHF	TGTGCCAGCAGCTTCTCCGGGACAGGGTCGGGACAGCCCCAGCATTTT
NA	NA	TRBV19	TRBJ2-4	CASQEWAQNIQYF	TGTGCCAGCCAGGAATGGGCCCAGAACATTCAGTACTTC
once	NA	TRBV27	TRBJ2-7	CASRMNQGYEQYF	TGTGCCAGCAGGATGAACCAGGGCTACGAGCAGTACTTC
few	NA	TRBV29-1	TRBJ2-7	CSVVGTGAYEQYF	TGCAGCGTTGTAGGGACTGGCGCCTACGAGCAGTACTTC
NA	TRBD1	TRBV9	TRBJ1-1	CASSADSRGLTNTEAFF	TGTGCCAGCAGCGCCGACTCCAGGGGGCTTACGAACACTGAAGCTTTCTTT
NA	NA	TRBV18	TRBJ2-2	CASSPREAGELFF	TGTGCCAGCTCACCACGGGAGGCCGGGGAGCTGTTTTTT
few	NA	TRBV7-6	TRBJ1-5	CASSLARASPMVPQHF	TGTGCCAGCAGCTTAGCGCGGGCATCCCCTATGGTCCCCCAGCATTTT
NA	TRBD1	TRBV28	TRBJ1-2	CASSRQGGGYTF	TGTGCCAGCAGTCGACAGGGAGGAGGCTACACCTTC